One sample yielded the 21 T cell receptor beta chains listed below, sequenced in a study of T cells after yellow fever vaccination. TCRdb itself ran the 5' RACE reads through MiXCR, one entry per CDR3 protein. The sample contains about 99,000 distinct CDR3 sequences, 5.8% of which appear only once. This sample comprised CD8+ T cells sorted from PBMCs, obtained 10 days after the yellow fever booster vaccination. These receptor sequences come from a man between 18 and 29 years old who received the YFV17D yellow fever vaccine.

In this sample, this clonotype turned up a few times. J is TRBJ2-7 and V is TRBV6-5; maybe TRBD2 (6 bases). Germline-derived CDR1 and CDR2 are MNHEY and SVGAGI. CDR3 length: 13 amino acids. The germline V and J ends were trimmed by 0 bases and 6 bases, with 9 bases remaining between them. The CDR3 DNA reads TGTGCCAGCAGTTACTCGATCGGGGGCGAGCAGTACGTC. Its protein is CASSYSIGGEQYV.

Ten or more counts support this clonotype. Here the CDR3 reads CASSFDRGLSNTQYF. The CDR3 nucleotides are TGTGCCAGCAGCTTTGACAGGGGGCTTTCGAATACGCAGTATTTT. V usage is TRBV7-8 and J usage is TRBJ2-3; 10 nucleotides agree with TRBD1. Germline V gives CDR1 SGHVS, CDR2 FQNEAQ. J was trimmed by 7 bases and V by 3 bases; bases with no gene match: 7. This CDR3 has 15 residues.

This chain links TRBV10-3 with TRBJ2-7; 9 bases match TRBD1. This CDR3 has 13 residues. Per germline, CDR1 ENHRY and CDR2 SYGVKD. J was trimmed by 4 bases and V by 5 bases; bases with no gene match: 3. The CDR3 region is CAISRDREYEQYF. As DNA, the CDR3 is TGTGCCATCAGTCGGGACAGGGAGTACGAGCAGTACTTC.

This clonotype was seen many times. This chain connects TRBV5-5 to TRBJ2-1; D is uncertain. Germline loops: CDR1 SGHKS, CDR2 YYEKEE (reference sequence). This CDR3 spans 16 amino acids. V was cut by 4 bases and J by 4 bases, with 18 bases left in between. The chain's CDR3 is CASSEDPTAWYNEQFF. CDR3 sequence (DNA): TGTGCCAGCAGCGAGGACCCTACCGCCTGGTACAATGAGCAGTTCTTC. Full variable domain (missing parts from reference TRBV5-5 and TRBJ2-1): DAGVTQSPTHLIKTRGQQVTLRCSPISGHKSVSWYQQVLGQGPQFIFQYYEKEERGRGNFPDRFSARQFPNYSSELNVNALLLGDSALYLCASSEDPTAWYNEQFFGPGTRLTVL.

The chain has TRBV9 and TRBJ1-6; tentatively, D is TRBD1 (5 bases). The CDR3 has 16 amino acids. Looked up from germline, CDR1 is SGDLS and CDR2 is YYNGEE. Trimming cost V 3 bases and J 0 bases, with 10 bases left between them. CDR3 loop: CASSGGSSSYNSPLHF. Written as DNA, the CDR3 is TGTGCCAGCAGCGGGGGCTCTAGCTCCTATAATTCACCCCTCCACTTT.

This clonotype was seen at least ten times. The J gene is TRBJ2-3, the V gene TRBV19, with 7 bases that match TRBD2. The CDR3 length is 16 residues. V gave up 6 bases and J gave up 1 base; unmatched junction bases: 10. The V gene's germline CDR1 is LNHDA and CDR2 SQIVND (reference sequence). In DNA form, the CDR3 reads TGTGCCAGTAGGTCGCCCAGCGCGGGGGGCACAGATACGCAGTATTTT. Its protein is CASRSPSAGGTDTQYF.

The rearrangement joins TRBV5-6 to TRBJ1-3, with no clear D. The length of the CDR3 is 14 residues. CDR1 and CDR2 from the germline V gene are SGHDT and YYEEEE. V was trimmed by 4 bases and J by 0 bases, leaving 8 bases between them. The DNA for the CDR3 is TGTGCCAGCAGCCGACCCCGCTCTGGAAACACCATATATTTT. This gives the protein CASSRPRSGNTIYF.

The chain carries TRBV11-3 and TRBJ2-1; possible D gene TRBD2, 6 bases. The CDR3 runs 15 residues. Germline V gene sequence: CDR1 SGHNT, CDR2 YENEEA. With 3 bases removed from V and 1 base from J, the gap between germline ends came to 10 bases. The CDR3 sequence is CASSFSGDSYNEQFF. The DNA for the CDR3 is TGTGCCAGCAGCTTCTCGGGGGATTCCTACAATGAGCAGTTCTTC. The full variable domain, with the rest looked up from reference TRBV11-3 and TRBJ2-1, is EAGVVQSPRYKIIEKKQPVAFWCNPISGHNTLYWYLQNLGQGPELLIRYENEEAVDDSQLPKDRFSAERLKGVDSTLKIQPAELGDSAVYLCASSFSGDSYNEQFFGPGTRLTVL.

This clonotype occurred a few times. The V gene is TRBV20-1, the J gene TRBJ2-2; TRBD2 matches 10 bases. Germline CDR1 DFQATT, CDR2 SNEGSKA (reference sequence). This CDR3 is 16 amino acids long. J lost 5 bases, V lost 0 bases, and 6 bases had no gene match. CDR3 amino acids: CSARDDGSGGTGELFF. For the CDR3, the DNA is TGCAGTGCTAGAGATGATGGTAGCGGGGGGACCGGGGAGCTGTTTTTT.

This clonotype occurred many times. The CDR3 DNA follows: TGTGCCAGTAGTATAGAGGCCTCCTACGAGCAGTACTTC. Translation gives CASSIEASYEQYF. V is TRBV19 and J is TRBJ2-7; D is unclear. Between the trimmed V and J ends, which lost 0 bases and 0 bases, there was a span of 3 bases. CDR3 length: 13 residues. From germline, CDR1 is LNHDA and CDR2 SQIVND (reference sequence). Together with reference TRBV19 and TRBJ2-7, the CDR3 gives the full variable domain: DGGITQSPKYLFRKEGQNVTLSCEQNLNHDAMYWYRQDPGQGLRLIYYSQIVNDFQKGDIAEGYSVSREKKESFPLTVTSAQKNPTAFYLCASSIEASYEQYFGPGTRLTVT.

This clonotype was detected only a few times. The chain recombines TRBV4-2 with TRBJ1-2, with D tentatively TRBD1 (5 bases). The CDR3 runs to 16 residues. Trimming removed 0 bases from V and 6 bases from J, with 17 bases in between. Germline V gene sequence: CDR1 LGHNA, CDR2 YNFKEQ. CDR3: CASSQDMAQGGDGYTF. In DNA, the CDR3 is TGTGCCAGCAGCCAAGATATGGCCCAGGGAGGGGATGGCTACACCTTC.

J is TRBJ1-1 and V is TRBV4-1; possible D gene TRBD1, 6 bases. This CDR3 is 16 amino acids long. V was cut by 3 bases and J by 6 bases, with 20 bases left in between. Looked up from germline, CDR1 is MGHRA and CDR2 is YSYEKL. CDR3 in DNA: TGCGCCAGCAGCCACCGCAGGGGCCGTAATATCGCTGAAGCTTTCTTT. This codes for CASSHRRGRNIAEAFF.

CDR3 nucleotide sequence: TGTGCCAGTACTACCACGGGGAGGGGCCAGCCCCAGTACTTC. Protein product: CASTTTGRGQPQYF. The chain couples TRBV6-5 to TRBJ2-5; 7 positions agree with TRBD2. Germline V gene data show CDR1 as MNHEY and CDR2 as SVGAGI. With V trimmed by 9 bases and J by 9 bases, 16 bases remained unmatched. The CDR3 runs 14 residues.

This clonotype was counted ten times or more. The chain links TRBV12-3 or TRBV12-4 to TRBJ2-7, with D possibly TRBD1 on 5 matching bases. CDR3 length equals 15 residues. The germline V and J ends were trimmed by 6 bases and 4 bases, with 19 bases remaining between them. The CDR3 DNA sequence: TGTGCCAGCAGCCTCATCGGACACAACCCTTACGAGCAGTACGTC. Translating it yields CASSLIGHNPYEQYV.

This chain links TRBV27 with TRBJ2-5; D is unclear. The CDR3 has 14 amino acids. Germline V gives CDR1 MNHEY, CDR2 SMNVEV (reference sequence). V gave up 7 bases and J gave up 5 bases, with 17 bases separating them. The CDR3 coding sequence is TGTGCCAGCAACCCGGTTGGGGAATCGGAGACCCAGTACTTC. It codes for CASNPVGESETQYF.

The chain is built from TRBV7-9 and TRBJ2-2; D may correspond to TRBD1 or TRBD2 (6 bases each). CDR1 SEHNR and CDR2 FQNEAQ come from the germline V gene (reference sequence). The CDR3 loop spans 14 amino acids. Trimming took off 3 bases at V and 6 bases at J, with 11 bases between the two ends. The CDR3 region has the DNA TGTGCCAGCAGCTTTTCCGGGGGCCCCGGGGAGCTGTTTTTT. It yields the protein CASSFSGGPGELFF.

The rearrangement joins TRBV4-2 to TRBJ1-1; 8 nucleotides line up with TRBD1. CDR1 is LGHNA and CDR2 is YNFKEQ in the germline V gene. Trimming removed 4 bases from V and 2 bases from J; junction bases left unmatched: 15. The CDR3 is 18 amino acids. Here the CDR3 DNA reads TGTGCCAGCAGCCTAACAGGGCCCGGGACAGGATTTAACACTGAAGCTTTCTTT. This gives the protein CASSLTGPGTGFNTEAFF.

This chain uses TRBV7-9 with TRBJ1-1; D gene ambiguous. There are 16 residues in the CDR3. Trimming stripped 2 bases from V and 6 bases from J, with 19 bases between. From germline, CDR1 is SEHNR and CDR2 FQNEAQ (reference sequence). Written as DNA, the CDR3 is TGTGCCAGCAGCTTATCTCCGTGGACCCAACTTCCTGAAGCTTTCTTT. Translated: CASSLSPWTQLPEAFF.

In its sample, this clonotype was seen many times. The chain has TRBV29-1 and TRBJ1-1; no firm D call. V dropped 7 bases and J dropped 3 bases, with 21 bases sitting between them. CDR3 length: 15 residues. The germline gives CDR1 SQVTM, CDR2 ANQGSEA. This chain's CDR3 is CSAKTPLGSYTEAFF. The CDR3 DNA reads TGCAGCGCCAAAACACCACTCGGCAGTTACACTGAAGCTTTCTTT. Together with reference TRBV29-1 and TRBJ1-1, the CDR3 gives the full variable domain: SAVISQKPSRDICQRGTSLTIQCQVDSQVTMMFWYRQQPGQSLTLIATANQGSEATYESGFVIDKFPISRPNLTFSTLTVSNMSPEDSSIYLCSAKTPLGSYTEAFFGQGTRLTVV.

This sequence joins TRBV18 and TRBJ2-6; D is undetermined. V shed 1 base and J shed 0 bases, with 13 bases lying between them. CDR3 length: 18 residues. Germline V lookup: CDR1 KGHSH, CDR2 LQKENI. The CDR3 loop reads CASSPRDPTLSGANVLTF. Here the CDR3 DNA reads TGTGCCAGCTCACCACGCGACCCGACTCTCTCTGGGGCCAACGTCCTGACTTTC.

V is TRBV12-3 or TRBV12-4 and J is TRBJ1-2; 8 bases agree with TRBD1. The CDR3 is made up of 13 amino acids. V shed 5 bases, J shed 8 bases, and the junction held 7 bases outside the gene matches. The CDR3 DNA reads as TGTGCCAGCAGTAAACGACAGGGGAAAGGCTACACCTTC. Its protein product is CASSKRQGKGYTF.